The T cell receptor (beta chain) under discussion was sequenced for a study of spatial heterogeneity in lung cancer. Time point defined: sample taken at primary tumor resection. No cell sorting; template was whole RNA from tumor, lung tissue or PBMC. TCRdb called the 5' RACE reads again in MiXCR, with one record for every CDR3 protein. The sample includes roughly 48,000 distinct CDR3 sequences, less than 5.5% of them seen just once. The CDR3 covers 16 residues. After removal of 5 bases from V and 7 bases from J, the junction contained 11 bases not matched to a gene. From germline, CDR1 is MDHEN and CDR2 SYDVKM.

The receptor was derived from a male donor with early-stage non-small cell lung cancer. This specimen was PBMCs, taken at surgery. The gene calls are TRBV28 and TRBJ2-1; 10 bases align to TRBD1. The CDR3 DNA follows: TGTGCCAGCAGTCTCCCGGGGACAGGGGCAGGGAATGAGCAGTTCTTC. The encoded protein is CASSLPGTGAGNEQFF.